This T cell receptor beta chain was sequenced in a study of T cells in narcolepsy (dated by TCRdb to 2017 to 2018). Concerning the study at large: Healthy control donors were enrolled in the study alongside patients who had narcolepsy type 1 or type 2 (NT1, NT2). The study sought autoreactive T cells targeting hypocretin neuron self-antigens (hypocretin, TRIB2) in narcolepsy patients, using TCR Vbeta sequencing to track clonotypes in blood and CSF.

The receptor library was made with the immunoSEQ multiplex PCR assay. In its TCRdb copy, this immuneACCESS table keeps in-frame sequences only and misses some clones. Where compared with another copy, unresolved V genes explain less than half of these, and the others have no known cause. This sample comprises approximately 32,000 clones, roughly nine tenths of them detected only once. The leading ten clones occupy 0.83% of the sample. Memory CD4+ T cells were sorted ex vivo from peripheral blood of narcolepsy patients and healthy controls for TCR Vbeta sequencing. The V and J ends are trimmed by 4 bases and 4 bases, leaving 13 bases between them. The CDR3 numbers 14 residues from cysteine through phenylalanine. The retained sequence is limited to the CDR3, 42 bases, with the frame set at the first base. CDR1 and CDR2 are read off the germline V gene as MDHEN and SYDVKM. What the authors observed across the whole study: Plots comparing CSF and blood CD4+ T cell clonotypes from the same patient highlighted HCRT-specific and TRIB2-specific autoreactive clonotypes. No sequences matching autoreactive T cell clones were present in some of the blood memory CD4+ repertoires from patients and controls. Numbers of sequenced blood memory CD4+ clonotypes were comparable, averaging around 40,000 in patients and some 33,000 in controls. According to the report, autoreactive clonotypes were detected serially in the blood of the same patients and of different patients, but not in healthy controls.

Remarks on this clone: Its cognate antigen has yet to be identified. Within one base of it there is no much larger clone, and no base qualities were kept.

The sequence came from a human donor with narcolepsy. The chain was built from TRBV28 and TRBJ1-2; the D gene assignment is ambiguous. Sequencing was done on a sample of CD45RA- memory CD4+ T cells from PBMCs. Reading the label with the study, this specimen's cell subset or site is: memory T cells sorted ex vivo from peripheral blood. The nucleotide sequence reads TGTGCCAGCAGTTCAAGTGCGTCAAGCTATGGCTACACCTTC. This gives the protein CASSSSASSYGYTF.